This T cell receptor beta chain was recovered during a study of cytomegalovirus exposure and HLA in healthy donors. Study-wide results and limits: In vitro work confirmed that a few CMV-associated chains recognize CMV antigens.

Per germline, CDR1 MNHNS and CDR2 SASEGT. Trimming pared 6 bases from V and 4 bases from J, leaving 15 bases between. The CDR3 sequence is 14 residues long. On this clone itself: What it recognizes is unknown.

PCR used 60 Vbeta primers and 13 Jbeta primers. TCRdb keeps only in-frame clones here, not all; method: immunoSEQ multiplex PCR. The sample comprises 110,000 or so clones, roughly 80% of which are singletons, and 2.7% rests with the top ten. The TCR originated in a female donor in good health and CMV-seronegative. The sample was PBMCs. This chain links TRBV6-1 with TRBJ1-2; TRBD1 is a possible D gene (5 bases). CDR3: CASRERQSPYGYTF. The DNA of the CDR3 is TGTGCCAGCAGAGAACGACAGTCACCCTATGGCTACACCTTC.